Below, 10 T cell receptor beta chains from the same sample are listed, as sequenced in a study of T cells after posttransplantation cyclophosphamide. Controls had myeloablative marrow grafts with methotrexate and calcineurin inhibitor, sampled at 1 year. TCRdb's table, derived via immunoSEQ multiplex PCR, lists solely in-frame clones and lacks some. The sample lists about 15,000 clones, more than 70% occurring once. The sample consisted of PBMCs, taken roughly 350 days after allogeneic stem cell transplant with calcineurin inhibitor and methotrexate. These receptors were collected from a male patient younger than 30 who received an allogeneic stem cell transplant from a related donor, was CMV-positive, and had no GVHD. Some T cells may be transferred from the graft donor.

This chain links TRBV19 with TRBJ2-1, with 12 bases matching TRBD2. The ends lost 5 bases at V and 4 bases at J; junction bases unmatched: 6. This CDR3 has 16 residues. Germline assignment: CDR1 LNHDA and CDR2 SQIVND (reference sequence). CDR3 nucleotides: TGTGCCAGTAGTCGTACTAGCGGGAGGCCGTACAATGAGCAGTTCTTC. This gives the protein CASSRTSGRPYNEQFF.

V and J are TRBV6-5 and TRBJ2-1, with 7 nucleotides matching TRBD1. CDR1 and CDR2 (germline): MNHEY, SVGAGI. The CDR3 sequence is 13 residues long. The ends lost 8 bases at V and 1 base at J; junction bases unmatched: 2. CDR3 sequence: CASGTVSYNEQFF. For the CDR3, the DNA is TGTGCCAGCGGGACAGTATCCTACAATGAGCAGTTCTTC.

CDR3 nucleotide sequence: TGCAGCGCCCGGCGGGACAGTACATCCTACGAGCAGTACTTC. It specifies CSARRDSTSYEQYF. The gene calls are TRBV29-1 and TRBJ2-7; tentatively, D is TRBD1 (7 bases). Trimming took off 7 bases at V and 1 base at J, with 17 bases between the two ends. Per the germline V gene, CDR1 is SQVTM and CDR2 is ANQGSEA. The CDR3 totals 14 residues.

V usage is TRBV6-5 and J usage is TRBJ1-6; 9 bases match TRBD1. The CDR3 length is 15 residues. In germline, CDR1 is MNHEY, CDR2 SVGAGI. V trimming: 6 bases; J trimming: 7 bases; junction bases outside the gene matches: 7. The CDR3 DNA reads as TGTGCCAGCAGAACAGGGGGCTTCGGGAATTCACCCCTCCACTTT. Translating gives CASRTGGFGNSPLHF.

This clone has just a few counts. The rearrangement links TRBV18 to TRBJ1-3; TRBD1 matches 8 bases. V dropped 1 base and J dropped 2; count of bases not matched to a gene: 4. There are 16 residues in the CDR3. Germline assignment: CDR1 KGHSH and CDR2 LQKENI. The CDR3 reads CASSPRTGNTGNTIYF. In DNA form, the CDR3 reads TGTGCCAGCTCACCACGGACAGGGAACACTGGAAACACCATATATTTT.

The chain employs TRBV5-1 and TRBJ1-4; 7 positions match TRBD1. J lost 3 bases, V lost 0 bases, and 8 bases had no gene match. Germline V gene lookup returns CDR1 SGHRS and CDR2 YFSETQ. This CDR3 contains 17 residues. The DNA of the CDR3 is TGCGCCAGCAGCTTGGAACATTTCGGGACAGCTAATGAAAAACTGTTTTTT. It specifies CASSLEHFGTANEKLFF.

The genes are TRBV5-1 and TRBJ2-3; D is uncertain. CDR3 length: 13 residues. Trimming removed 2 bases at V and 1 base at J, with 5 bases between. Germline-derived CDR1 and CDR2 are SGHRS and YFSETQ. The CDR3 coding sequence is TGCGCCAGCAGCTTTACGGGCACAGATACGCAGTATTTT. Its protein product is CASSFTGTDTQYF.

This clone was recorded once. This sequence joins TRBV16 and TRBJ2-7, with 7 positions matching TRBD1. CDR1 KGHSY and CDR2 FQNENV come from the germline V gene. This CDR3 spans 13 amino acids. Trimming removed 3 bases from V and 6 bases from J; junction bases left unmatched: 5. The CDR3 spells CASSQEQGTEQYF. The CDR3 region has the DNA TGTGCCAGCAGCCAGGAACAGGGGACCGAGCAGTACTTC.

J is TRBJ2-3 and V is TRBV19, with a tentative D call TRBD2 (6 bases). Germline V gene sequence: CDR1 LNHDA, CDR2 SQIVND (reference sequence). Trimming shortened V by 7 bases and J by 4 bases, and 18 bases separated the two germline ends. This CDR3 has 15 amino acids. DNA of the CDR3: TGTGCCAGTACCCCTACCTGGAGGGACGCAGATACGCAGTATTTT. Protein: CASTPTWRDADTQYF.

CDR3 residues: CASSIPYSYNEQFF. The CDR3 nucleotides read TGTGCCAGTAGTATCCCCTACAGTTACAATGAGCAGTTCTTC. The rearrangement uses TRBV19 and TRBJ2-1; D is undetermined. CDR3 length: 14 amino acids. Trimming took 3 bases from V and 4 from J, leaving 10 bases between them. Germline V gene lookup returns CDR1 LNHDA and CDR2 SQIVND (reference sequence). The full variable domain, in which reference TRBV19 and TRBJ2-1 provide the parts outside the CDR3, is DGGITQSPKYLFRKEGQNVTLSCEQNLNHDAMYWYRQDPGQGLRLIYYSQIVNDFQKGDIAEGYSVSREKKESFPLTVTSAQKNPTAFYLCASSIPYSYNEQFFGPGTRLTVL.